These T cell receptor beta chains were read from a single sample in a study of blood T cell repertoires in COVID-19. Only in-frame clones appear in the TCRdb table, and some are missing; sequencing was by immunoSEQ multiplex PCR. Of 250,000 or so clones in the sample, about 90% were seen once. Sequencing used peripheral blood. Every receptor here comes from a woman aged 40 to 55 who had recovered from COVID-19. Each CDR3 is given with its conserved first and last residue. D genes are given only for firm matches. The size entry is marked missing in some rows and otherwise reads once, few, many or a size class.

d_call	clone_size	v_call	j_call	cdr3_aa
NA	NA	TRBV5-6	TRBJ1-2	CASSLDLQQVGYTF
NA	NA	TRBV6-6	TRBJ2-1	CASSPGTSYNEQFF
NA	NA	TRBV9	TRBJ1-2	CASSAARGYGYTF
NA	NA	TRBV6-5	TRBJ2-7	CASRSASPYEQYF
NA	NA	TRBV20-1	TRBJ2-3	CSARLVSQYF
NA	NA	TRBV28	TRBJ2-2	CASRGVQGSTGELFF
TRBD1	NA	TRBV4-3	TRBJ1-1	CASSQLAGTGGFAPTEAFF
NA	NA	TRBV24-1	TRBJ2-1	CATSGRRGRELFF
NA	NA	TRBV27	TRBJ1-2	CASSWAAADYGYTF
NA	NA	TRBV14	TRBJ1-6	CASSQADNSPLHF
NA	NA	TRBV12-3/TRBV12-4	TRBJ1-2	CASSLITGDGYTF
NA	NA	TRBV7-2	TRBJ2-1	CASSLGPPAYNEQFF
TRBD1	NA	TRBV5-1	TRBJ1-2	CASSSGQGGYGYTF
NA	NA	TRBV2	TRBJ1-6	CASREILSYNSPLHF
TRBD2	few	TRBV5-1	TRBJ2-3	CASTGGLAGASTDTQYF
NA	NA	TRBV12-3/TRBV12-4	TRBJ1-4	CASSSGANEKLFF
TRBD1	NA	TRBV5-1	TRBJ1-1	CASSMGPTGTNTEAFF
NA	NA	TRBV4-3	TRBJ2-1	CASSQETGTNEQFF
TRBD2	NA	TRBV7-6	TRBJ2-1	CASTLGGAYNEQFF
TRBD2	NA	TRBV5-1	TRBJ2-1	CASSFQTSGVSYNEQFF
TRBD1	NA	TRBV5-1	TRBJ2-6	CASSLERTGDSGANVLTF
TRBD2	once	TRBV4-1	TRBJ2-3	CASSQATGGGGVTDTQYF
TRBD1	NA	TRBV9	TRBJ2-7	CASSVEGGGYEQYF
NA	NA	TRBV2	TRBJ2-5	CASSATYETQYF
NA	NA	TRBV5-4	TRBJ2-3	CASSPEPRDTQYF
NA	NA	TRBV2	TRBJ1-1	CASSLYGKNTEAFF
NA	NA	TRBV9	TRBJ1-5	CASSVDPTNQPQHF
NA	NA	TRBV19	TRBJ2-1	CASSMRVAGNEQFF
TRBD1	once	TRBV18	TRBJ2-7	CASSPVGQGGNEQYF
NA	NA	TRBV19	TRBJ1-5	CASRSGDTYSNQPQHF
NA	NA	TRBV4-1	TRBJ2-7	CASSLQVLNSYEQYF
NA	NA	TRBV6-5	TRBJ2-7	CASSYSGGQSGVEQYF
TRBD1	NA	TRBV12-3/TRBV12-4	TRBJ2-5	CASSWTGLETQYF
TRBD1	NA	TRBV2	TRBJ1-5	CASTAGTVLPQHF
NA	NA	TRBV12-3/TRBV12-4	TRBJ2-1	CASSFLDEQFF
NA	NA	TRBV7-6	TRBJ2-3	CASSSSPAGQTTDTQYF
TRBD2	NA	TRBV6-6	TRBJ2-2	CASSLTSSGANTGELFF
NA	NA	TRBV21-1	TRBJ2-4	CASTLAGLAKNIQYF
TRBD1	NA	TRBV10-3	TRBJ2-7	CAISQGAYEQYF
NA	NA	TRBV5-6	TRBJ2-7	CASSFGRYLSGGEQYF
NA	NA	TRBV19	TRBJ1-1	CASSGRADTEAFF
NA	NA	TRBV6-5	TRBJ1-5	CASSSSPVGIQPQHF